The rows below give T cell receptor beta chains drawn from one sample of a study of Graves' ophthalmopathy and Graves' hyperthyroidism. TCRdb re-derived calls from the multiplex PCR reads in MiXCR, one entry per CDR3 protein. The data hold 900,000 to 1,200,000 distinct CDR3 sequences, with about two fifths observed a single time. Material: peripheral blood or thyroid tissue (not recorded which). The receptor source for this set is an adult man with Graves' hyperthyroidism. The CDR3 runs from the conserved cysteine through the conserved F or W. The order of the fields is V gene, J gene, clone size, D gene, CDR3 protein, CDR3 DNA. The D gene is left open where the match is weak. Not all rows give a size; the values are once, few, many and, for expanded clones, a class.

v_gene: TRBV20-1
j_gene: TRBJ1-5
abundance: few
d_gene: .
CDR3aa: CSASGFGNQPQHF
CDR3nt: TGCAGTGCTAGTGGGTTTGGCAATCAGCCCCAGCATTTT

v_gene: TRBV5-1
j_gene: TRBJ2-5
abundance: few
d_gene: .
CDR3aa: CASSPGAVAPQETQYF
CDR3nt: TGCGCCAGCAGCCCCGGAGCCGTGGCGCCCCAAGAGACCCAGTACTTC

v_gene: TRBV12-3/TRBV12-4
j_gene: TRBJ1-2
abundance: few
d_gene: .
CDR3aa: CASSAPVGAANYGYTF
CDR3nt: TGTGCCAGCAGTGCCCCGGTAGGGGCAGCGAACTATGGCTACACCTTC

v_gene: TRBV7-9
j_gene: TRBJ2-5
abundance: .
d_gene: TRBD2
CDR3aa: CASRYPLAGPAETQYF
CDR3nt: TGTGCCAGCAGGTACCCCCTAGCGGGGCCCGCAGAGACCCAGTACTTC

v_gene: TRBV15
j_gene: TRBJ2-6
abundance: many
d_gene: TRBD2
CDR3aa: CATSPSASGGARSGANVLTF
CDR3nt: TGTGCCACCAGCCCCTCGGCTAGCGGGGGGGCCCGCTCTGGGGCCAACGTCCTGACTTTC

v_gene: TRBV5-4
j_gene: TRBJ1-4
abundance: .
d_gene: TRBD1
CDR3aa: CASSSTGTGGENEKLFF
CDR3nt: TGTGCCAGCAGCTCCACCGGGACAGGGGGCGAGAATGAAAAACTGTTTTTT

v_gene: TRBV25-1
j_gene: TRBJ2-7
abundance: .
d_gene: .
CDR3aa: CASSEFWGQYF
CDR3nt: TGTGCCAGCAGTGAATTCTGGGGGCAGTACTTC

v_gene: TRBV2
j_gene: TRBJ2-7
abundance: few
d_gene: TRBD2
CDR3aa: CASSRASGSSYEQYF
CDR3nt: TGTGCCAGCAGTAGGGCTAGCGGGAGCTCCTACGAGCAGTACTTC

v_gene: TRBV10-3
j_gene: TRBJ1-2
abundance: .
d_gene: .
CDR3aa: CAISESQDIPNYGYTF
CDR3nt: TGTGCCATCAGTGAGTCACAGGACATACCGAACTACGGCTACACCTTC

v_gene: TRBV20-1
j_gene: TRBJ1-5
abundance: many
d_gene: .
CDR3aa: CSARDVVGNQPQHF
CDR3nt: TGCAGTGCTAGAGATGTAGTGGGAAATCAGCCCCAGCATTTT

v_gene: TRBV7-2
j_gene: TRBJ2-7
abundance: many
d_gene: TRBD2
CDR3aa: CASSRYSGRVSAEQYF
CDR3nt: TGTGCCAGCAGCAGATATAGCGGGAGGGTGTCGGCCGAGCAGTACTTC

v_gene: TRBV7-8
j_gene: TRBJ2-7
abundance: many
d_gene: .
CDR3aa: CASRGDPSPYLQYF
CDR3nt: TGTGCCAGCAGAGGGGACCCCAGCCCTTATCTGCAGTACTTC

v_gene: TRBV12-3/TRBV12-4
j_gene: TRBJ2-2
abundance: many
d_gene: TRBD1
CDR3aa: CASRYGTGTANTGELFF
CDR3nt: TGTGCCAGCAGATATGGGACAGGGACCGCGAACACCGGGGAGCTGTTTTTT

v_gene: TRBV14
j_gene: TRBJ1-1
abundance: many
d_gene: .
CDR3aa: CASSQGMNTEAFF
CDR3nt: TGTGCCAGCAGCCAGGGCATGAACACTGAAGCTTTCTTT

v_gene: TRBV29-1
j_gene: TRBJ1-5
abundance: many
d_gene: TRBD1
CDR3aa: CSAAGQGGNQPQHF
CDR3nt: TGCAGCGCCGCAGGACAGGGTGGCAATCAGCCCCAGCATTTT

v_gene: TRBV20-1
j_gene: TRBJ2-7
abundance: few
d_gene: .
CDR3aa: CSARAPEDGSTYEQYF
CDR3nt: TGCAGTGCTAGAGCCCCCGAGGACGGATCCACCTACGAGCAGTACTTC

v_gene: TRBV10-2
j_gene: TRBJ1-2
abundance: .
d_gene: .
CDR3aa: CASSEPDVFNYGYTF
CDR3nt: TGCGCCAGCAGTGAGCCGGACGTCTTTAACTATGGCTACACCTTC

v_gene: TRBV7-2
j_gene: TRBJ2-7
abundance: .
d_gene: .
CDR3aa: CASSWRTPSYEQYF
CDR3nt: TGTGCCAGCAGCTGGAGGACACCGTCCTACGAGCAGTACTTC

v_gene: TRBV24-1
j_gene: TRBJ2-5
abundance: .
d_gene: TRBD1
CDR3aa: CATGQGLKETQYF
CDR3nt: TGTGCCACCGGACAGGGCCTCAAAGAGACCCAGTACTTC

v_gene: TRBV20-1
j_gene: TRBJ1-1
abundance: many
d_gene: .
CDR3aa: CSAPQRGNTEAFF
CDR3nt: TGCAGTGCTCCCCAACGCGGGAACACTGAAGCTTTCTTT

v_gene: TRBV20-1
j_gene: TRBJ2-7
abundance: many
d_gene: .
CDR3aa: CSALHRDRSYEQYF
CDR3nt: TGCAGTGCTCTCCACCGGGACCGATCCTACGAGCAGTACTTC

v_gene: TRBV7-8
j_gene: TRBJ2-5
abundance: many
d_gene: TRBD1
CDR3aa: CASSVNRGQETQYF
CDR3nt: TGTGCCAGCAGCGTAAACAGGGGGCAGGAGACCCAGTACTTC

v_gene: TRBV12-3/TRBV12-4
j_gene: TRBJ2-2
abundance: few
d_gene: .
CDR3aa: CASSLEAGVLGELFF
CDR3nt: TGTGCCAGCAGTTTAGAGGCAGGGGTACTCGGGGAGCTGTTTTTT

v_gene: TRBV20-1
j_gene: TRBJ1-5
abundance: few
d_gene: TRBD1
CDR3aa: CSAPTRQGHQPQHF
CDR3nt: TGCAGTGCCCCAACAAGACAGGGGCATCAGCCCCAGCATTTT

v_gene: TRBV6-2/TRBV6-3
j_gene: TRBJ2-6
abundance: .
d_gene: .
CDR3aa: CASSPLFGANVLTF
CDR3nt: TGTGCCAGCAGCCCATTGTTTGGGGCCAACGTCCTGACTTTC

v_gene: TRBV7-6
j_gene: TRBJ2-2
abundance: many
d_gene: .
CDR3aa: CASSQGNTGELFF
CDR3nt: TGTGCCAGCAGCCAGGGGAACACCGGGGAGCTGTTTTTT

v_gene: TRBV12-3/TRBV12-4
j_gene: TRBJ2-5
abundance: .
d_gene: TRBD1
CDR3aa: CASSLGTGVVQETQYF
CDR3nt: TGTGCCAGCAGTCTTGGGACAGGGGTCGTTCAAGAGACCCAGTACTTC

v_gene: TRBV24-1
j_gene: TRBJ1-5
abundance: .
d_gene: TRBD1
CDR3aa: CATSPRGLNQPQHF
CDR3nt: TGTGCCACCTCACCCAGGGGGCTCAATCAGCCCCAGCATTTT

v_gene: TRBV20-1
j_gene: TRBJ1-2
abundance: many
d_gene: .
CDR3aa: CSARAWSRTQGGYTF
CDR3nt: TGCAGTGCTAGAGCGTGGAGCCGGACACAGGGCGGCTACACCTTC

v_gene: TRBV7-8
j_gene: TRBJ1-1
abundance: many
d_gene: .
CDR3aa: CASSLKWANTEAFF
CDR3nt: TGTGCCAGCAGCTTAAAATGGGCGAACACTGAAGCTTTCTTT

v_gene: TRBV12-3/TRBV12-4
j_gene: TRBJ1-3
abundance: many
d_gene: .
CDR3aa: CASSQPRRPEYF
CDR3nt: TGTGCCAGCAGTCAACCGCGAAGACCCGAATATTTT